The next 25 T cell receptor beta chains were all read from a single sample in a study of neurological immune-mediated disorders. TCRdb re-called the 5' RACE reads through MiXCR, storing one row per CDR3 protein. The table records 78,000 or so distinct CDR3 sequences, 4.5% to 6.5% of them present only once. Input material: PBMCs. These receptors all stem from a woman aged 25-40 years with multiple sclerosis.

At least ten counts were recorded for this clonotype. The CDR3 nucleotides are TGCGCCAGCAGCCGGACTAGCGGGAGCAATGAGCAGTTCTTC. It yields the protein CASSRTSGSNEQFF. This chain links TRBV4-1 with TRBJ2-1; 13 positions agree with TRBD2. With 4 bases clipped from V and 6 bases from J, the junction kept 0 bases outside the gene matches. This CDR3 has 14 residues. Germline CDR1 reads MGHRA; CDR2 reads YSYEKL.

This clonotype was counted only a few times. In DNA form, the CDR3 reads TGCAGTGCTAGTAACAGTCGAAATCAGCCCCAGCATTTT. Protein product: CSASNSRNQPQHF. This chain links TRBV20-1 with TRBJ1-5; D not certain. CDR1 is DFQATT and CDR2 is SNEGSKA in the germline V gene (reference sequence). V was trimmed by 3 bases and J by 4 bases, leaving 10 bases between them. The CDR3 has 13 amino acids.

This clonotype has at least ten counts. J is TRBJ2-1 and V is TRBV3-1; a weak D match, TRBD2 (5 bases). Germline V gene sequence: CDR1 LGHDT, CDR2 YNNKEL (reference sequence). V was shortened by 0 bases and J by 10 bases, with 13 bases between the two germline ends. The CDR3 sequence is 14 residues long. The CDR3 spells CASSQDLGLEEQFF. Here the CDR3 DNA reads TGTGCCAGCAGCCAAGATTTAGGACTGGAGGAGCAGTTCTTC.

V is TRBV3-1 and J is TRBJ1-1; D call uncertain. The germline CDR1 and CDR2 sequences are LGHDT and YNNKEL (reference sequence). The CDR3 length is 14 residues. V lost 1 base, J lost 5 bases, and 11 bases lay in between. The CDR3 DNA sequence: TGTGCCAGCAGCCAAGGGGGTCCTGAGACTGAAGCTTTCTTT. This sequence encodes CASSQGGPETEAFF. Variable domain in full (rest from reference TRBV3-1 and TRBJ1-1): DTAVSQTPKYLVTQMGNDKSIKCEQNLGHDTMYWYKQDSKKFLKIMFSYNNKELIINETVPNRFSPKSPDKAHLNLHINSLELGDSAVYFCASSQGGPETEAFFGQGTRLTVV.

This clonotype came up many times. The chain is built from TRBV15 and TRBJ2-5; 10 nucleotides align to TRBD2. This CDR3 has 15 residues. Germline V lookup: CDR1 LNHNV, CDR2 YYDKDF (reference sequence). Unmatched junction bases numbered 7, after V lost 4 bases and J lost 5 bases. The CDR3 DNA sequence: TGTGCCACCAGCAAGCCGGGACTAGCGATGGAGACCCAGTACTTC. This translates into CATSKPGLAMETQYF.

This clonotype was counted at least ten times. The gene calls are TRBV24-1 and TRBJ1-5; unclear D gene. Germline-derived CDR1 and CDR2 are KGHDR and SFDVKD. With 3 bases removed from V and 5 bases from J, the gap between germline ends came to 10 bases. The CDR3 covers 14 residues. This chain's CDR3 is CATSDNYSDQPQHF. The CDR3, as DNA: TGTGCCACCAGTGATAATTATTCGGATCAGCCCCAGCATTTT.

This clonotype occurred many times. The genes are TRBV7-3 and TRBJ2-2; perhaps TRBD1 as D (6 bases). V gave up 1 base and J gave up 6 bases, with 15 bases separating them. Germline V gene data show CDR1 as SGHTA and CDR2 as FQGTGA. The CDR3 loop spans 16 amino acids. The chain's CDR3 is CASSLIPTQGSGELFF. CDR3 DNA sequence: TGTGCCAGCAGCTTAATCCCCACGCAGGGGTCCGGGGAGCTGTTTTTT.

The sample holds many counts of this clonotype. The rearrangement uses TRBV5-1 and TRBJ2-3; possible D gene TRBD2, 6 bases. Per the germline V gene, CDR1 is SGHRS and CDR2 is YFSETQ. V lost 0 bases and J lost 3, with 11 bases in between. The CDR3 sequence is 15 residues long. This chain's CDR3 is CASSLERGGTDTQYF. The CDR3 nucleotides read TGCGCCAGCAGCTTGGAGCGTGGGGGGACAGATACGCAGTATTTT.

Ten or more counts support this clonotype. The chain carries TRBV5-1 and TRBJ1-1; 7 nucleotides line up with TRBD1. This CDR3 contains 13 residues. V shed 3 bases, J shed 4 bases, and the junction held 3 bases outside the gene matches. CDR1 is SGHRS, CDR2 YFSETQ, per germline. In DNA form, the CDR3 reads TGCGCCAGCAGCTACGACAGGGTCACTGAAGCTTTCTTT. It is translated as CASSYDRVTEAFF.

Many counts were recorded for this clonotype. This chain links TRBV5-1 with TRBJ1-4; possible D gene TRBD1, 6 bases. The CDR3 sequence is 15 residues long. Per the germline V gene, CDR1 is SGHRS and CDR2 is YFSETQ. Trimming left V 0 bases short and J 7 bases short, with 13 bases between. CDR3 DNA sequence: TGCGCCAGCAGCTTGGGAACGGGGGCAAGTGAAAAACTGTTTTTT. Encoded protein: CASSLGTGASEKLFF.

This clonotype was counted ten times or more. The rearrangement uses TRBV5-1 and TRBJ1-1; possible D gene TRBD1, 6 bases. Germline assignment: CDR1 SGHRS and CDR2 YFSETQ. The CDR3 covers 15 residues. The V and J ends lost 5 bases and 3 bases respectively, with 17 bases between them. CDR3 nucleotides: TGCGCCAGCAGAAGATCCCGACAGGTGGACACTGAAGCTTTCTTT. This encodes CASRRSRQVDTEAFF.

This clonotype was counted many times. The chain has TRBV20-1 and TRBJ2-2, with no clear D. Germline loops: CDR1 DFQATT, CDR2 SNEGSKA (reference sequence). The CDR3 covers 14 residues. Trimming left V 4 bases short and J 0 bases short, with 9 bases between. The CDR3 sequence is CSAIGNSNTGELFF. The CDR3 coding sequence is TGCAGTGCTATAGGGAATTCGAACACCGGGGAGCTGTTTTTT.

The table lists this clonotype with many counts. V and J are TRBV12-3 or TRBV12-4 and TRBJ1-5; D unclear. The CDR3 is 15 residues long. Trimming cost V 1 base and J 2 bases, with 9 bases left between them. CDR3 residues: CASSLGSVGNQPQHF. The CDR3 nucleotides read TGTGCCAGCAGTTTAGGCAGCGTTGGCAATCAGCCCCAGCATTTT.

CDR3 bases: TGCAGCGTTGACCCTTTCACTCAAGAGACCCAGTACTTC. Amino acids: CSVDPFTQETQYF. The rearrangement uses TRBV29-1 and TRBJ2-5; no clear D. V was shortened by 3 bases and J by 2 bases, with 10 bases between the two germline ends. Germline V gene sequence: CDR1 SQVTM, CDR2 ANQGSEA. This CDR3 has 13 amino acids.

This clonotype was observed at least ten times. The CDR3 here is CASRSRTSGGAPPSTDTQYF. The CDR3 coding sequence is TGTGCAAGTCGCTCCAGGACGAGCGGGGGAGCCCCTCCTAGCACAGATACGCAGTATTTT. The V gene is TRBV12-2, the J gene TRBJ2-3; TRBD2 was called by the table and not checked on the DNA. TRBV12-2 is a pseudogene segment. The CDR3 spans 20 residues.

Points on this clonotype: The final CDR3 position lacks the conserved phenylalanine or tryptophan, pointing to a likely read error. V gene TRBV27 combines with J gene TRBJ1-2; 8 bases are shared with TRBD1. Germline assignment: CDR1 MNHEY and CDR2 SMNVEV (reference sequence). The CDR3 loop spans 12 amino acids. V dropped 6 bases and J dropped 6; count of bases not matched to a gene: 3. The CDR3 DNA reads as TGTGCCAGCAGAACAGGGGGGAATGGCTACACCAAC. It yields the protein CASRTGGNGYTN.

The gene calls are TRBV6-2 or TRBV6-3 and TRBJ2-7; 13 nucleotides match TRBD2. CDR3 size: 17 residues. The V segment lost 0 bases and the J segment 4 bases; nucleotides outside the gene matches: 6. Germline V gene lookup returns CDR1 MNHEY and CDR2 SVGEGT. The CDR3: CASSYSPRTSGSYEQYF. CDR3 in DNA: TGTGCCAGCAGTTACTCCCCCAGGACTAGCGGGAGTTACGAGCAGTACTTC.

In this sample, this clonotype turned up many times. The chain recombines TRBV5-1 with TRBJ1-2; D uncertain. The CDR3 runs 15 residues. Germline CDR1 and CDR2: SGHRS and YFSETQ. Trimming removed 0 bases at V and 4 bases at J, with 13 bases between. The CDR3 sequence: CASSLDDGVRYGYTF. DNA for the CDR3: TGCGCCAGCAGCTTGGATGACGGGGTACGCTATGGCTACACCTTC.

This clonotype was found a few times. This chain links TRBV5-1 with TRBJ2-3, with 7 bases that match TRBD1. The CDR3 extends over 14 amino acids. V shed 3 bases and J 2 bases; nucleotides not matched to a gene: 3. The germline gives CDR1 SGHRS, CDR2 YFSETQ. CDR3 sequence reads: CASSSGQITDTQYF. CDR3 nucleotide sequence: TGCGCCAGCAGCTCGGGACAGATCACAGATACGCAGTATTTT.

This chain connects TRBV20-1 to TRBJ2-3; TRBD2 matches 11 bases. There are 17 residues in the CDR3. Germline-derived CDR1 and CDR2 are DFQATT and SNEGSKA (reference sequence). The V and J ends lost 1 base and 0 bases, in that order; junction bases with no gene match: 6. The CDR3 bases are TGCAGTGCTAGAGTCCTAGCGGGAGGCTCTAGCACAGATACGCAGTATTTT. This encodes CSARVLAGGSSTDTQYF.

About this clonotype: No conserved phenylalanine or tryptophan ends this CDR3, so it is likely a read error. The V gene is TRBV5-1, the J gene TRBJ1-1, with 8 nucleotides matching TRBD1. The CDR3 is made up of 15 amino acids. Germline V lookup: CDR1 SGHRS, CDR2 YFSETQ. The trim removed 5 bases at V and 3 bases at J, leaving 9 bases unmatched. CDR3 coding DNA: TGCGCCAGCAGGTTAAGTGACAGGGGAGACACTGAAGCTTTCTAT. Protein product: CASRLSDRGDTEAFY.

This clonotype was counted ten times or more. This chain links TRBV5-1 with TRBJ1-2; 7 bases agree with TRBD1. CDR1 is SGHRS and CDR2 is YFSETQ in the germline V gene. J gave up 7 bases and V 0 bases, and 9 bases lay outside the gene matches. This CDR3 is built from 15 residues. As DNA, the CDR3 is TGCGCCAGCAGCTTGGTCGACAGGGCGTCCACTGGCTACACCTTC. The encoded protein is CASSLVDRASTGYTF.

This clonotype was seen many times. The rearrangement uses TRBV6-5 and TRBJ2-1; D could derive from TRBD1 or TRBD2 (5 bases each). V lost 3 bases and J 10 bases, leaving 22 bases between the germline ends. This CDR3 is 16 amino acids long. Per the germline V gene, CDR1 is MNHEY and CDR2 is SVGAGI. The CDR3 protein is CASSYYPREGIGEQFF. CDR3 coding DNA: TGTGCCAGCAGTTATTATCCCCGCGAGGGGATTGGGGAGCAGTTCTTC.

This clonotype was observed at least ten times. The chain recombines TRBV28 with TRBJ2-3, with D possibly TRBD1 on 6 matching bases. This CDR3 region has 14 residues. The V gene's germline CDR1 is MDHEN and CDR2 SYDVKM. V was shortened by 5 bases and J by 1 base, with 10 bases between the two germline ends. DNA of the CDR3: TGTGCCAGCAGTCCACGGACAGGCACAGATACGCAGTATTTT. Translating gives CASSPRTGTDTQYF.

This clonotype was counted at least ten times. V and J are TRBV12-3 or TRBV12-4 and TRBJ2-7, with D tentatively TRBD1 or TRBD2 (5 bases each). Trimming shortened V by 7 bases and J by 3 bases, and 10 bases separated the two germline ends. This CDR3 is 12 amino acids long. In DNA, the CDR3 is TGTGCCAGCACGGGGCAGCACTACGAGCAGTACTTC. This sequence encodes CASTGQHYEQYF.